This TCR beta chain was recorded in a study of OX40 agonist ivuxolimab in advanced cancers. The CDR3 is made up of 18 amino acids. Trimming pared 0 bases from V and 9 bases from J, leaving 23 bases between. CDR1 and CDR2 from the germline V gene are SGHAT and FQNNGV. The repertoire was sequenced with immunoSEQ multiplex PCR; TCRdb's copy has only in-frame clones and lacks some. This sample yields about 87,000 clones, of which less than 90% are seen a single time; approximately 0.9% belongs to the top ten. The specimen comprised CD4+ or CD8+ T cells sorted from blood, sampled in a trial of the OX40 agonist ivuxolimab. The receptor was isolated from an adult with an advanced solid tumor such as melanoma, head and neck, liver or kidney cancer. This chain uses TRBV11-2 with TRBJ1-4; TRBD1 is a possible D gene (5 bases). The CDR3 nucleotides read TGTGCCAGCAGCTTAGATCTGGCGAGTAGTCAGGGAGGGAAAAAACTGTTTTTT. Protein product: CASSLDLASSQGGKKLFF.